A selection of T cell receptor beta chains follows, all from one sample in a study of CD8 T cells in Susac syndrome. TCRdb redid the calling of the immunoSEQ multiplex PCR reads with MiXCR, one entry per CDR3 protein. The data contain about 190,000 distinct CDR3 sequences, approximately 93% of them singletons. Sequenced: CD4+ T cells from PBMCs. These receptors were taken from a human donor in good health. The CDR3 runs from the conserved cysteine through the conserved F or W. The order of the fields is J gene, clone size, V gene, D gene, CDR3 DNA, CDR3 protein. The D gene is left open where the match is weak. Only part of the rows carry a size: once, few, many, or a class if the clone is expanded.

J: TRBJ1-2; size: .; V: TRBV30; D: TRBD1; DNA: TGTGCCTGGAGTGACACAGGGGTAGGCTATGGCTACACCTTC; CDR3: CAWSDTGVGYGYTF
J: TRBJ1-1; size: once; V: TRBV5-1; D: .; DNA: TGCGCCAGCAGCGCTCCGGGCAGGACTAACACTGAAGCTTTCTTT; CDR3: CASSAPGRTNTEAFF
J: TRBJ1-1; size: few; V: TRBV7-9; D: TRBD1; DNA: TGTGCCAGCAGCTTAGCCCCCGGGACAGGGACTGAAGCTTTCTTT; CDR3: CASSLAPGTGTEAFF
J: TRBJ1-2; size: .; V: TRBV29-1; D: TRBD1; DNA: TGCAGCGTCTGGACAGGGAGCGGCTACACCTTC; CDR3: CSVWTGSGYTF
J: TRBJ2-5; size: .; V: TRBV14; D: .; DNA: TGTGCCAGCAGTGAAGACAGCACGTACCAAGAGACCCAGTACTTC; CDR3: CASSEDSTYQETQYF
J: TRBJ2-7; size: once; V: TRBV5-1; D: .; DNA: TGCGCCAGCAGCTTCTACCAGAGTTCGCCCTACGAGCAGTACTTC; CDR3: CASSFYQSSPYEQYF
J: TRBJ2-5; size: .; V: TRBV20-1; D: TRBD1; DNA: TGCAGTGCTTCGCCGGGACAGGGGGGGGAGACCCAGTACTTC; CDR3: CSASPGQGGETQYF
J: TRBJ2-7; size: few; V: TRBV19; D: .; DNA: TGTGCCAGTAGTACGGGGCTCTACGAGCAGTACTTC; CDR3: CASSTGLYEQYF
J: TRBJ2-3; size: .; V: TRBV20-1; D: TRBD2; DNA: TGCAGTGCTTTGGCCGGGACTAGGGGTGCAGATACGCAGTATTTT; CDR3: CSALAGTRGADTQYF
J: TRBJ1-1; size: .; V: TRBV29-1; D: .; DNA: TGCAGCGTTGGCAGGGGCTATGGCACTGAAGCTTTCTTT; CDR3: CSVGRGYGTEAFF
J: TRBJ2-2; size: .; V: TRBV7-9; D: .; DNA: TGTGCCAGCAGCTTACTTCCCGCGAACACCGGGGAGCTGTTTTTT; CDR3: CASSLLPANTGELFF
J: TRBJ2-1; size: .; V: TRBV12-3/TRBV12-4; D: .; DNA: TGTGCCAGCAGTTTAACGCAATACAATGAGCAGTTCTTC; CDR3: CASSLTQYNEQFF
J: TRBJ2-3; size: .; V: TRBV7-2; D: .; DNA: TGTGCCAGCAGCTTAGACGGGTTCCGGGGGGATACGCAGTATTTT; CDR3: CASSLDGFRGDTQYF
J: TRBJ2-7; size: .; V: TRBV6-6; D: .; DNA: TGTGCCAGCAGAATGATGGGGGGGGCGCGCGAGCAGTACTTC; CDR3: CASRMMGGAREQYF
J: TRBJ1-5; size: once; V: TRBV6-6; D: .; DNA: TGTGCCAGCAGTTACTCGAGAAACCAGCCCCAGCATTTT; CDR3: CASSYSRNQPQHF
J: TRBJ2-1; size: once; V: TRBV20-1; D: .; DNA: TGCAGTGCCCTTAATCCGTTAGGGGGATCGACTTACAATGAGCAGTTCTTC; CDR3: CSALNPLGGSTYNEQFF
J: TRBJ2-5; size: .; V: TRBV4-1; D: .; DNA: TGCGCCAGCAGCCGTGGGGACTCTCCGGAAGAGACCCAGTACTTC; CDR3: CASSRGDSPEETQYF
J: TRBJ1-2; size: .; V: TRBV3-1; D: TRBD1; DNA: TGTGCCAGCAATCCGATGGACAGGGGGCTCGATTATGGCTACACCTTC; CDR3: CASNPMDRGLDYGYTF
J: TRBJ2-2; size: .; V: TRBV5-1; D: .; DNA: TGCGCCAGCAGCTTGGGGGGTGTGAACACCGGGGAGCTGTTTTTT; CDR3: CASSLGGVNTGELFF
J: TRBJ2-2; size: .; V: TRBV10-3; D: .; DNA: TGTGCCACCTCGTCAGGGCGCGACACCGGGGAGCTGTTTTTT; CDR3: CATSSGRDTGELFF
J: TRBJ1-2; size: .; V: TRBV19; D: TRBD1; DNA: TGTGCCAGTAATATTCCAGGGGGAACCCAAGCTAACTATGGCTACACCTTC; CDR3: CASNIPGGTQANYGYTF
J: TRBJ2-3; size: .; V: TRBV20-1; D: TRBD2; DNA: TGCAGTGCCCCCATCTCGCGACTAGCGGGGGGAACAGATACGCAGTATTTT; CDR3: CSAPISRLAGGTDTQYF
J: TRBJ2-7; size: .; V: TRBV20-1; D: .; DNA: TGCAGTGCTAGAGCTATTACAGGGTACGAGCAGTACTTC; CDR3: CSARAITGYEQYF